This T cell receptor beta chain originates from a study of T-cell reconstitution after alpha-beta-depleted transplantation in children. This CDR3 has 15 amino acids. The ends were cut back, 0 bases at V and 0 bases at J, with 9 bases in the middle. Looked up from germline, CDR1 is SGHRS and CDR2 is YFSETQ. To note about this clonotype: Antigen: not known.

Unique molecular identifiers were incorporated into the prepared TCRbeta library. TCRdb recomputed calls from the PCR reads with MiXCR, one row per CDR3 protein. The table shows about 870,000 distinct CDR3 sequences, with 15% to 20% occurring only once. Study-wide findings and caveats: Reports say that about two months after transplant, the alpha-beta T cells came out of several hundred graft clones that had expanded.

The sequences come from PBMCs, mostly from graft donor cells, collected 360 days after TCRalphabeta/CD19-depleted stem cell transplant. This rearrangement joins TRBV5-1 to TRBJ1-1; D is unresolved. This clonotype was sampled from a male patient aged 10 to 17 who had a stem cell transplant for acute lymphoblastic leukemia, so the T cells may come from the graft donor. In DNA, the CDR3 is TGCGCCAGCAGCTTGGGTCCTAAGATGAACACTGAAGCTTTCTTT. Its translation: CASSLGPKMNTEAFF.